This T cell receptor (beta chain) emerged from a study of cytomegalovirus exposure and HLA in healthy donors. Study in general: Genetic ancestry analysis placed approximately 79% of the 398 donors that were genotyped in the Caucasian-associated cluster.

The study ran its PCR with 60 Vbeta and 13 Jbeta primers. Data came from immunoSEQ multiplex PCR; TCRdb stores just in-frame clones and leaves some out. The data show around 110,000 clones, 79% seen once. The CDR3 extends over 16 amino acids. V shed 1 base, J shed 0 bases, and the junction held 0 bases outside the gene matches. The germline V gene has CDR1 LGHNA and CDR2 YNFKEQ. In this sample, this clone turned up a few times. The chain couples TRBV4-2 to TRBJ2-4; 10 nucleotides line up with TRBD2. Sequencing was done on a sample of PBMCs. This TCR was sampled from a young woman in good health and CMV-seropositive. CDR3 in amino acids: CASSQGLAGAKNIQYF. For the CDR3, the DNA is TGTGCCAGCAGCCAAGGACTAGCGGGAGCCAAAAACATTCAGTACTTC.